This TCR beta chain is from a study of CD8+ T cells in alopecia areata. Reverse transcription of extracted RNA yielded cDNA, which provided the sequencing template. Profiled with immunoSEQ multiplex PCR; TCRdb holds only in-frame clones, not every one. The sample consists of about 210,000 clones, 64% of them appearing once. Treatment here: oral pan-JAK inhibitor, 5-10 mg twice daily. Germline CDR1 and CDR2: SEHNR and FQNEAQ (reference sequence). The CDR3 totals 15 residues. V shed 3 bases and J shed 0 bases, with 9 bases lying between them. This chain connects TRBV7-9 to TRBJ1-5; D gene unclear. This clonotype originated in a human donor with alopecia areata. This sample comprised CD4+ T cells sorted from blood, obtained at week 4, from a patient treated with tofacitinib. CDR3 sequence reads: CASSFMGDSNQPQHF. The CDR3 DNA sequence: TGTGCCAGCAGCTTCATGGGCGATAGCAATCAGCCCCAGCATTTT.